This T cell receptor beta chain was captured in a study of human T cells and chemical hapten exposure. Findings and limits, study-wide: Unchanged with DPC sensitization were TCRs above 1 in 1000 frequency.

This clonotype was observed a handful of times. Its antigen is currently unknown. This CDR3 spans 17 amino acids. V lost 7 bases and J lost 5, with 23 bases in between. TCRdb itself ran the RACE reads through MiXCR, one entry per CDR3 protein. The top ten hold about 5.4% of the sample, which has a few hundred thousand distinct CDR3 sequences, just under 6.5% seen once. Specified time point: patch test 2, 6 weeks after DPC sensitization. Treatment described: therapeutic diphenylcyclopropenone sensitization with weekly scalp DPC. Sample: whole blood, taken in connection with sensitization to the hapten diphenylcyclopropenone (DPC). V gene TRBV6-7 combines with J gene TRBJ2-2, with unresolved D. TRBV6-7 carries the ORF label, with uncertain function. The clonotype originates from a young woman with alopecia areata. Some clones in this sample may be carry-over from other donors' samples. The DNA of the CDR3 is TGTGCCAGCACCCACTTGGGGTGGAAGGTGGAAACCGGGGAGCTGTTTTTT. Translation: CASTHLGWKVETGELFF.